The clone carrying this TCR beta chain turned up a few times. Its antigen remains unidentified. Germline assignment: CDR1 SGHTA and CDR2 FQGTGA. The CDR3 covers 16 residues. Trimming took off 3 bases at V and 0 bases at J, with 12 bases between the two ends. The data are from a study of cytomegalovirus exposure and HLA in healthy donors. Across the whole study: In an earlier analysis, 90 million to 130 million unique TCR beta sequences were found from some 200 million T cells.

Whole-study findings and limits: In a later analysis, TCR association rates varied by HLA locus: DRB1 most, HLA-C fewest. Fewer N-insertions than the approximately 700-donor mean were reportedly shown by an Asian-associated ancestry cluster in a later analysis.

13 Jbeta primers and 60 Vbeta primers were used for the PCR. In the study's own analysis: Around 9.9 million shared chains were among the about 80 million unique TCR beta chains that a later analysis counted. Sequenced by immunoSEQ multiplex PCR; TCRdb stores in-frame clones only, minus some. V and J calls plus clone size are reproduced from that table; the DNA served to infer D and trimming. The data contain roughly 140,000 clones, roughly 80% of them singletons. The rearrangement uses TRBV7-3 and TRBJ2-1, with a weak D call TRBD2 (6 bases). Sequencing was carried out using PBMCs. The clonotype comes from a female donor in good health and CMV-seronegative. The CDR3 DNA follows: TGTGCCAGCAGCTTTCTGGCGGGAAGCTCCTACAATGAGCAGTTCTTC. Its protein is CASSFLAGSSYNEQFF. Using reference TRBV7-3 and TRBJ2-1 for the parts outside the CDR3, the full variable domain is GAGVSQTPSNKVTEKGKYVELRCDPISGHTALYWYRQSLGQGPEFLIYFQGTGAADDSGLPNDRFFAVRPEGSVSTLKIQRTERGDSAVYLCASSFLAGSSYNEQFFGPGTRLTVL.